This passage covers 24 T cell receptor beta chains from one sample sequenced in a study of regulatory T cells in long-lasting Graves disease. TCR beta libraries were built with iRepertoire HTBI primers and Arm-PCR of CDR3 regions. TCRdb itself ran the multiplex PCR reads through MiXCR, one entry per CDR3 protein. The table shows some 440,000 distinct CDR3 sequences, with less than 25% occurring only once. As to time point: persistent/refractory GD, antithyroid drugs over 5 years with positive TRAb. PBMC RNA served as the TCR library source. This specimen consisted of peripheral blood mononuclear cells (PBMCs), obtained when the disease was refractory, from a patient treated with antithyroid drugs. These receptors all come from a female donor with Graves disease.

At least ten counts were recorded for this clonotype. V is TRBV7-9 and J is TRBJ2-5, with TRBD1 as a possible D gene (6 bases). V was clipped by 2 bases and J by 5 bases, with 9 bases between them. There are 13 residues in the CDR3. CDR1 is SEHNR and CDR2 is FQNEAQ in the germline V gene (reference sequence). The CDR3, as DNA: TGTGCCAGCAGCTTAACAGGGTTCGAGACCCAGTACTTC. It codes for CASSLTGFETQYF.

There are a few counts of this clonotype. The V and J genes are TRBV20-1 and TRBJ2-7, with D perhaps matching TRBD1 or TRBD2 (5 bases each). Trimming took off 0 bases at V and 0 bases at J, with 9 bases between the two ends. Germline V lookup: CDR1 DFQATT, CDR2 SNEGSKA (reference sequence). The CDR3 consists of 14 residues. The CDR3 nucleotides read TGCAGTGCTAGAGACCGGGACCGCTCCTACGAGCAGTACTTC. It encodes CSARDRDRSYEQYF.

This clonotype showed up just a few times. CDR3 sequence reads: CASSLPHIEQFF. Here the CDR3 DNA reads TGTGCCAGCAGTTTACCCCACATCGAGCAGTTCTTC. The chain joins TRBV28 to TRBJ2-1; no clear D gene. This CDR3 region has 12 residues. V was clipped by 2 bases and J by 10 bases, with 9 bases between them. Germline V gives CDR1 MDHEN, CDR2 SYDVKM.

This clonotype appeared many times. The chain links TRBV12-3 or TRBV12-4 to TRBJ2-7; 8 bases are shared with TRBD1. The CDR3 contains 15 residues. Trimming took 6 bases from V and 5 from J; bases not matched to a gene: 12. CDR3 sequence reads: CASRLGQGKFDEQYF. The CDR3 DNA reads TGTGCCAGCAGACTCGGACAGGGAAAGTTCGACGAGCAGTACTTC.

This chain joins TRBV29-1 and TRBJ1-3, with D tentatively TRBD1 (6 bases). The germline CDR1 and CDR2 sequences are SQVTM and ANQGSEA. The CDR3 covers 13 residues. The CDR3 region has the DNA TGCAGGGCGCCCCCAGGGGCTGGAAACACCATATATTTT. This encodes CRAPPGAGNTIYF.

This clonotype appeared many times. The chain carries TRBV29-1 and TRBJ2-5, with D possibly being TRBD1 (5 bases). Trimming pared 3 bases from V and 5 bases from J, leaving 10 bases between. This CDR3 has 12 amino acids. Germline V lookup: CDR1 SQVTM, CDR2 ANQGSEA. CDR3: CSVDEGAETQYF. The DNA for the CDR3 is TGCAGCGTTGATGAAGGGGCCGAGACCCAGTACTTC.

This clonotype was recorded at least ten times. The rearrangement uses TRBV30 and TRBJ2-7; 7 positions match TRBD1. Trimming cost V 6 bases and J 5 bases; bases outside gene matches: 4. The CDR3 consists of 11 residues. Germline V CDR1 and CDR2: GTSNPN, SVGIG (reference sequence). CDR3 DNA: TGTGCCTGTCGAGGGGGCAACGAGCAGTACTTC. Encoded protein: CACRGGNEQYF. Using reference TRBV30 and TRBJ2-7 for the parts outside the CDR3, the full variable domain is SQTIHQWPATLVQPVGSPLSLECTVEGTSNPNLYWYRQAAGRGLQLLFYSVGIGQISSEVPQNLSASRPQDRQFILSSKKLLLSDSGFYLCACRGGNEQYFGPGTRLTVT.

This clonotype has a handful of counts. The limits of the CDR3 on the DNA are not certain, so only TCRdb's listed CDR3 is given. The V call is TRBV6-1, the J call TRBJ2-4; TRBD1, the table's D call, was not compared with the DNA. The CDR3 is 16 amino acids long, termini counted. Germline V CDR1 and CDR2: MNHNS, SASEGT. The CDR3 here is CASSTSDTLAKNIQYF.

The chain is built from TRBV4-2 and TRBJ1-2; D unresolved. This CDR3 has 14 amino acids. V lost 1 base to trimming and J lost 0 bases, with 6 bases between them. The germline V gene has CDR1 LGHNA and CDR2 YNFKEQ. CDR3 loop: CASSQVMSNYGYTF. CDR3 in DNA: TGTGCCAGCAGCCAAGTCATGTCTAACTATGGCTACACCTTC.

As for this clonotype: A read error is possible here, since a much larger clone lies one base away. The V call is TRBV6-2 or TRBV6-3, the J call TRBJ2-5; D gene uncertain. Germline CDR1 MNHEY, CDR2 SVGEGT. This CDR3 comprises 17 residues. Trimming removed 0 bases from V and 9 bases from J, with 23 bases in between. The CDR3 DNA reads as TGTGCCAGCAGTTACTCGATATGGGGAACTCTCCTTGAGGCCCAGTACTTC. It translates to CASSYSIWGTLLEAQYF.

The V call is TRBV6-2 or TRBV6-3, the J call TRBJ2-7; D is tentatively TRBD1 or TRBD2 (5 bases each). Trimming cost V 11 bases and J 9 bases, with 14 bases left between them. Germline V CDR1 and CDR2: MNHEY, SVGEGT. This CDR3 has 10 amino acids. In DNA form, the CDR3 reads TGTGCCGCCGGTTCGGGGCCGCAGTACTTC. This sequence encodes CAAGSGPQYF.

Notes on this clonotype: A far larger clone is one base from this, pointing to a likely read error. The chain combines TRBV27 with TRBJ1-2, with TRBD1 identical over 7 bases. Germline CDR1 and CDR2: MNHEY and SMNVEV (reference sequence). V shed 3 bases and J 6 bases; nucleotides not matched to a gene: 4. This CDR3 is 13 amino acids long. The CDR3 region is CASSFATGNGYTF. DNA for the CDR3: TGTGCCAGCAGTTTTGCGACAGGGAATGGCTACACCTTC.

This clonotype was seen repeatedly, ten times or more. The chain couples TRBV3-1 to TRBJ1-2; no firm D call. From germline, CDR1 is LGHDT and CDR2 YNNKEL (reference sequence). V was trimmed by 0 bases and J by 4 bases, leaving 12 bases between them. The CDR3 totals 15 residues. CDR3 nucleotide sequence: TGTGCCAGCAGCCAAGATCCTCCGGCGTTCTATGGCTACACCTTC. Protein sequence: CASSQDPPAFYGYTF. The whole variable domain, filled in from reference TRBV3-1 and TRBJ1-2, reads DTAVSQTPKYLVTQMGNDKSIKCEQNLGHDTMYWYKQDSKKFLKIMFSYNNKELIINETVPNRFSPKSPDKAHLNLHINSLELGDSAVYFCASSQDPPAFYGYTFGSGTRLTVV.

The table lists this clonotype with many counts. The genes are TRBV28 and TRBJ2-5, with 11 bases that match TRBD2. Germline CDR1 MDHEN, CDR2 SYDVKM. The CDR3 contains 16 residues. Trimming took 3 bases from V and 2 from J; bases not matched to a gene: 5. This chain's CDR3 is CASSFPGLAVQETQYF. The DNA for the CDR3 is TGTGCCAGCAGTTTTCCGGGACTAGCGGTTCAAGAGACCCAGTACTTC.

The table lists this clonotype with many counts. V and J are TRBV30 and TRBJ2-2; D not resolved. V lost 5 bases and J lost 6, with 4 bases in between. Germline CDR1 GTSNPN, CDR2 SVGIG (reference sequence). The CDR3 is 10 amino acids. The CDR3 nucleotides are TGTGCCTGGGGTGCCGGGGAGCTGTTTTTT. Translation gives CAWGAGELFF.

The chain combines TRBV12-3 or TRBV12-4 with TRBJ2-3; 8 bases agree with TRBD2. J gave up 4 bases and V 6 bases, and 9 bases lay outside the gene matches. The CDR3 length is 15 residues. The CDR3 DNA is TGTGCCAGCAGCCTAGGACTAGCTTCCCCAGATACGCAGTATTTT. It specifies CASSLGLASPDTQYF.

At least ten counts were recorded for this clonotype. The CDR3 DNA reads TGTGCCAGCACTAGGGTCCCCCGGGACTCCTACGAGCAGTACTTC. Amino acids: CASTRVPRDSYEQYF. The J gene is TRBJ2-7, the V gene TRBV6-1; D is perhaps TRBD2 (5 bases). V was pared by 7 bases and J by 0 bases, with 16 bases between. The germline CDR1 and CDR2 sequences are MNHNS and SASEGT. The CDR3 runs 15 residues.

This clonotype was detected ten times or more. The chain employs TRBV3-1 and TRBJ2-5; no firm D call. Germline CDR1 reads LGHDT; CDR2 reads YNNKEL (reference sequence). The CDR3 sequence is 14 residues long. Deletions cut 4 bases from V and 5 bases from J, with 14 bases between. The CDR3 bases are TGTGCCAGCAGCCCGAGGCTGCCTGGGGAGACCCAGTACTTC. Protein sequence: CASSPRLPGETQYF.

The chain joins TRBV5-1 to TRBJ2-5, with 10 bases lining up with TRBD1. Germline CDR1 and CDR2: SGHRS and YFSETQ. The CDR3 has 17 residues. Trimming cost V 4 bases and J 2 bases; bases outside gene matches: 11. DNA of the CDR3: TGCGCCAGCAGCCCGTGGGGGACAGGGGTACCACAAGAGACCCAGTACTTC. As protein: CASSPWGTGVPQETQYF.

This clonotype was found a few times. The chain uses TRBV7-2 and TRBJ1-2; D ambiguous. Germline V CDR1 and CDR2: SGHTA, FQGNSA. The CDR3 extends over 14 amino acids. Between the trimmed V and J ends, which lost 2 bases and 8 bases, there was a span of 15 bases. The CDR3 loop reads CASSLFGRARGYTF. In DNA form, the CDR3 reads TGTGCCAGCAGCTTATTTGGGAGAGCTAGGGGCTACACCTTC.

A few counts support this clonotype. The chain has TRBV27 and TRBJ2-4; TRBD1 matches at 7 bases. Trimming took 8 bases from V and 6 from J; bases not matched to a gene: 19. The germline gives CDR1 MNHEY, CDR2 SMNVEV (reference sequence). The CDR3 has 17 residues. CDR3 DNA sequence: TGTGCCAGCGGTCTTATGGGTCCAGACAGGGTCGGAAACATTCAGTACTTC. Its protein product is CASGLMGPDRVGNIQYF.

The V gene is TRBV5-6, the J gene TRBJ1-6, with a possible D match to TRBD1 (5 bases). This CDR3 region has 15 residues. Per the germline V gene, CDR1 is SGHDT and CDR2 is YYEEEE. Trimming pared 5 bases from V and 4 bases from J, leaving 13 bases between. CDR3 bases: TGTGCCAGCAGACCTCAGGGAAGATATAATTCACCCCTCCACTTT. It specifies CASRPQGRYNSPLHF.

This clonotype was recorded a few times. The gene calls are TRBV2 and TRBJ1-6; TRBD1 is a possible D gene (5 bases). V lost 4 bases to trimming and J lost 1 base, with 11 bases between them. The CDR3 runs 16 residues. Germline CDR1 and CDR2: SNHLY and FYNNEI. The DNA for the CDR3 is TGTGCCAGCAGTGGGGGCCTGGGGTCCTATAATTCACCCCTCCACTTT. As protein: CASSGGLGSYNSPLHF.

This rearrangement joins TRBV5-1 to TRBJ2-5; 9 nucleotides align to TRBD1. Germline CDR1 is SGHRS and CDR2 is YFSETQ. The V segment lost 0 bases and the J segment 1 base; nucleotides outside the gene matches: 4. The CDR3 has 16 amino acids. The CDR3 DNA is TGCGCCAGCAGCTTGGCAGGACAGGGGTCCCAAGAGACCCAGTACTTC. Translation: CASSLAGQGSQETQYF.